This TCR beta chain was found in a study of vaccination and CD4 T cells after COVID-19. Across the study: Convalescent donors totaled six males and four females, including two who were Hispanic.

There are 15 residues in the CDR3. V lost 4 bases, J lost 5 bases, and 5 bases stayed unmatched. The germline CDR1 and CDR2 sequences are ENHRY and SYGVKD. The Oncomine TCR Beta short-read assay was applied to DNA of cultured CD4+ T cells. A single record per CDR3 protein comes from TCRdb applying MiXCR to the PCR reads. Of 20,000 to 30,000 distinct CDR3 sequences detected, approximately 67% appear once; the ten largest clones hold 20% to 25%. Study findings and constraints: Median SARS-CoV-2-reactive clonotypes rose from about 22 to 38, not significantly.

In regard to this clonotype: Its antigen is not identified.

The sample's treatment: approximately 10-day PBMC culture with coronavirus spike peptide pools or control peptides (ViraFEST assay). Material: CD4+ T cells from blood, cultured in vitro, obtained after SARS-CoV-2 vaccination. The TCR originated in a human donor who received a COVID-19 vaccine. This chain uses TRBV10-3 with TRBJ2-5; 12 nucleotides line up with TRBD2. CDR3 sequence reads: CAISGLAGAGETQYF. The CDR3 DNA follows: TGTGCCATCAGTGGACTAGCGGGGGCGGGGGAGACCCAGTACTTC.